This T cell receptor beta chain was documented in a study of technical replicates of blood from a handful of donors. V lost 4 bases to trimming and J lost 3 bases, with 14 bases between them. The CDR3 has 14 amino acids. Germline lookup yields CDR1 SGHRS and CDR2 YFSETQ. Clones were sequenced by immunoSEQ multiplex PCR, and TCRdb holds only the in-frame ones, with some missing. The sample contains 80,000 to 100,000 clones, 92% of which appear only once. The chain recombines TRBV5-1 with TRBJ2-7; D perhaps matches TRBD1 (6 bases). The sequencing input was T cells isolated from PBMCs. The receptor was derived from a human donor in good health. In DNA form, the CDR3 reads TGCGCCAGCAGCGCCTTACAAGGGGGCTACGAGCAGTACTTC. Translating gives CASSALQGGYEQYF. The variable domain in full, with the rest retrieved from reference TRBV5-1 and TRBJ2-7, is KAGVTQTPRYLIKTRGQQVTLSCSPISGHRSVSWYQQTPGQGLQFLFEYFSETQRNKGNFPGRFSGRQFSNSRSEMNVSTLELGDSALYLCASSALQGGYEQYFGPGTRLTVT.